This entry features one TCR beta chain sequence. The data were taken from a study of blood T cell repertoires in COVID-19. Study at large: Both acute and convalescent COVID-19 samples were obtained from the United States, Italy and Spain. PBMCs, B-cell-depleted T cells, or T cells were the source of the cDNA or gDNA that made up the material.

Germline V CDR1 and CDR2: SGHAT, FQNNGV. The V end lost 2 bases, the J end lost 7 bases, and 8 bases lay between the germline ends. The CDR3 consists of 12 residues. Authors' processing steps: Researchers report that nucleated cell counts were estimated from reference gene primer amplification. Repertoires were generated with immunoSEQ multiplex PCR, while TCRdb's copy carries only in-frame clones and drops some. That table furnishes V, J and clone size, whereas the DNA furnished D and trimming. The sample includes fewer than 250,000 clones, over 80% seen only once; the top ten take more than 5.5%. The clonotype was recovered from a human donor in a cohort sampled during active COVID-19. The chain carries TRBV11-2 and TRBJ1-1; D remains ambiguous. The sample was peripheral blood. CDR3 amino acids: CASSLLEGEAFF. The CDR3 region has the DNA TGTGCCAGCAGCTTATTAGAGGGTGAAGCTTTCTTT.